Included here is one TCR beta chain sequence, with context. No cognate antigen has been identified for it. The record has no base qualities; no much larger clone is one base away. Taken with the paper, the label for time point translates to: cycle 2 day 1 (C2D1) of nivolumab. Every trial patient had relapsed after autologous stem cell transplantation, and cohorts A, B and C differed in prior brentuximab vedotin exposure. The trial cohort comprised 56 patients with relapsed/refractory classical Hodgkin lymphoma whose best overall responses were complete response, partial response or progressive disease. Trial patients were treated with single-agent nivolumab in the multi-cohort phase II CheckMate 205 trial. An independent review committee assessed best overall response by applying the 2007 International Working Group response criteria. Trial PBMCs were collected just before the start of nivolumab (C1D1) and during therapy at cycle 2 day 1 and cycle 4 day 1. After peripheral blood was drawn into 8 mL Vacutainer Cell Preparation Tubes, PBMCs were isolated by centrifugation and then cryopreserved.

Its CDR3 holds 14 amino acids, cysteine through phenylalanine. Of the read, only the CDR3 DNA is kept; its 42 bases are in frame from base 1. The junction carries 5 bases between V and J, which are trimmed by 2 bases and 0 bases respectively. The germline V gene specifies SGHTA as CDR1 and FQGNSA as CDR2. The Qiagen DNeasy kit was used to extract genomic DNA from unsorted PBMCs and from the negatively selected CD4+ and CD8+ fractions. TCR beta CDR3 regions were subjected to amplification by immunoSEQ multiplex PCR with primers that anneal to V and J segments. A synthetic immune receptor repertoire was used to minimize amplification bias, and any residual bias was removed computationally once sequencing was done. The authors' analysis ran thus. Repertoire diversity was quantified as the Shannon entropy index using custom Python scripts. Unsorted, CD4+ and CD8+ repertoires were analyzed separately, except in combined analyses where CD4+ and CD8+ sequences were merged in silico. A clone was considered expanded if an increase in frequency of at least 2-fold after treatment relative to C1D1 was found, and a pseudocount of 0.5 was applied to clones undetected at baseline. Clones with 0 or 1 copy at C1D1 were defined as singleton clones, while clones with 2 or more copies were defined as non-singleton clones. Clones expanded in unsorted samples were labelled as CD4+, CD8+ or unknown by matching protein sequences in sorted samples from the same patient. Wilcoxon tests were applied to paired samples to test diversity changes from C1D1 to C4D1. Held by TCRdb, this immuneACCESS table contains in-frame sequences only and omits some clones. Under half of the omission traces to an unresolved V gene where checked; the cause of the rest is unknown. V and J calls and clone size follow that table, whereas D and trimming were derived from the DNA. This sample lists 14,000 or so clones; approximately 78% were detected once. About 26% of the sample lies in the top ten.

This sample was included in a study of PD-1 blockade in classical Hodgkin lymphoma (dated by TCRdb to 2019 to 2021). Notes on the research overall: Nivolumab dosing was 3 mg/kg intravenously every 2 weeks, continuing until either disease progression or unacceptable toxicity. The study used TCR beta sequencing and CyTOF to define a peripheral blood immune signature of response to PD-1 blockade in classical Hodgkin lymphoma. Results the study describes overall, beyond this receptor: Trial patients with a complete response had baseline diversity similar to that of newly diagnosed patients, while partial responders and progressors had significantly lower diversity. Lower diversity was seen in patients whose nivolumab began less than 1 year after ASCT, and these patients were left out of later analyses so that immune reconstitution would not confound the results. A significant rise by C4D1 was seen in CD4+ but not CD8+ TCR diversity (p=0.0027 vs p=0.16), with the rise being most apparent in complete responders (p=0.02). Baseline TCR diversity was reported to be lower in newly diagnosed patients than in healthy donors, and even lower in relapsed/refractory patients. Only a single clinical trial cohort was studied, and what caused the repertoire differences, possibly disease activity or prior therapy, remained undefined.

This TCR was recovered from a human donor with classical Hodgkin lymphoma. Here the chain combines TRBV7-2 and TRBJ2-4; the D gene cannot be resolved reliably. The material was peripheral blood mononuclear cells (PBMCs), obtained before the second cycle of nivolumab. The CDR3 region reads CASSLTLAKNIQYF. At the DNA level, the sequence is TGTGCCAGCAGCTTAACACTAGCCAAAAACATTCAGTACTTC.